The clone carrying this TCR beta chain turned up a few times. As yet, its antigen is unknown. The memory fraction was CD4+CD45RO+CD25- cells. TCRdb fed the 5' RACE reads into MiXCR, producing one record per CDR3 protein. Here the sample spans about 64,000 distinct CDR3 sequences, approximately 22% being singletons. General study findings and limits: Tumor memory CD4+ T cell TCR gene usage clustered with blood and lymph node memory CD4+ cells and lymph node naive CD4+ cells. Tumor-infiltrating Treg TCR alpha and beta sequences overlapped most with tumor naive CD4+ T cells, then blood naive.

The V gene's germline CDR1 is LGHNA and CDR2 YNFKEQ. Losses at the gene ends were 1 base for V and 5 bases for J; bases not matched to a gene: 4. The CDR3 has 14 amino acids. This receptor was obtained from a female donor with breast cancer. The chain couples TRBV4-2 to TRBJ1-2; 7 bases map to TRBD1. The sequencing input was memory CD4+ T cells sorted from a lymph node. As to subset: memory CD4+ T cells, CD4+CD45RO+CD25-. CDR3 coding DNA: TGTGCCAGCAGCCAAGGGGGACAGCAGTATGGCTACACCTTC. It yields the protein CASSQGGQQYGYTF.